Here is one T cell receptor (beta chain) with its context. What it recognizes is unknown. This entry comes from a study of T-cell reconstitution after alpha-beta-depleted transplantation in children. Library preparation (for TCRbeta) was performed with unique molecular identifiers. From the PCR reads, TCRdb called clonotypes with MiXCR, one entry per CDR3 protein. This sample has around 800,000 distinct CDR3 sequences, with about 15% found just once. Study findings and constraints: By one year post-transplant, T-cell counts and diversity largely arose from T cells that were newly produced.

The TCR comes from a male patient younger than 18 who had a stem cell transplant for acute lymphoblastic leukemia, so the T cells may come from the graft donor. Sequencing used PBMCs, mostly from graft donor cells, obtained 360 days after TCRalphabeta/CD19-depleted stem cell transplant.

CDR3 DNA sequence: TGTGCCATCAATACTAGCGAAAAAGGCCGCTACTACAATGAGCAGTTCTTC. Its translation: CAINTSEKGRYYNEQFF. The rearrangement joins TRBV10-3 to TRBJ2-1; 7 nucleotides agree with TRBD2. Germline V gene sequence: CDR1 ENHRY, CDR2 SYGVKD. CDR3 length equals 17 residues. J gave up 3 bases and V 7 bases, and 15 bases lay outside the gene matches.